The rows below give T cell receptor beta chains drawn from one sample of a study of identical twins. TCRdb reanalysed the 5' RACE reads using MiXCR and keeps one entry per CDR3 protein. The data show a few hundred thousand distinct CDR3 sequences, 10% to 13% seen once. Specimen: memory T cells sorted from blood. These receptors originate from a man aged 50-60 years in good health. The CDR3 runs from the conserved cysteine through the conserved F or W. Fields, in order: V gene, D gene, J gene, clone size, CDR3 protein, CDR3 DNA. The D gene is left open where the match is weak. Rows give clone size only sometimes, using once, few, many, or a class for an expanded clone.

>TRBV5-4|TRBD2|TRBJ2-5|few
CASSLGTSGSVETQYF
TGTGCCAGCAGCTTGGGGACTAGCGGGAGCGTAGAGACCCAGTACTTC
>TRBV12-3/TRBV12-4|TRBD1|TRBJ2-1|many
CASSLVGQGLNNEQFF
TGTGCCAGCAGTTTAGTGGGACAGGGCCTCAACAATGAGCAGTTCTTC
>TRBV9|-|TRBJ1-2|many
CASSVGLYDYGYTF
TGTGCCAGCAGCGTAGGTTTATACGACTATGGCTACACCTTC
>TRBV11-2|TRBD2|TRBJ2-3|few
CASSRGTSGIGLADTQYF
TGTGCCAGCAGCAGGGGGACTAGCGGGATAGGACTCGCAGATACGCAGTATTTT
>TRBV10-3|-|TRBJ2-2|many
CAATERVETGELFF
TGTGCCGCGACGGAAAGGGTCGAAACCGGGGAGCTGTTTTTT
>TRBV7-9|-|TRBJ2-7|many
CASSLKGRSYEQYF
TGTGCCAGCAGCTTAAAGGGGCGGAGCTACGAGCAGTACTTC
>TRBV6-1|-|TRBJ1-3|-
CASTLGGEVATIYF
TGTGCCAGCACCTTGGGGGGGGAGGTTGCCACCATATATTTT
>TRBV3-1|TRBD1|TRBJ1-5|-
CASTLYRGSNQPQHF
TGTGCCAGCACCTTATACAGGGGTAGCAATCAGCCCCAGCATTTT
>TRBV14|-|TRBJ2-4|many
CASSQNKNIQYF
TGTGCCAGCAGCCAGAACAAAAACATTCAGTACTTC
>TRBV7-2|-|TRBJ1-1|few
CASVFGREAFF
TGTGCCAGCGTGTTCGGCCGTGAAGCTTTCTTT
>TRBV6-5|-|TRBJ2-3|many
CASSYLRGRATDTQYF
TGTGCCAGCAGTTATTTAAGGGGGAGGGCCACAGATACGCAGTATTTT
>TRBV4-2|TRBD1|TRBJ2-5|many
CASSPQQGGETQYF
TGTGCCAGCAGCCCCCAACAGGGGGGTGAGACCCAGTACTTC
>TRBV7-3|-|TRBJ2-2|few
CASSPTVTGELFF
TGTGCCAGCAGCCCAACCGTCACCGGGGAGCTGTTTTTT
>TRBV29-1|TRBD2|TRBJ2-1|many
CSVIGGRGYNEQFF
TGCAGCGTTATAGGCGGGAGGGGGTACAATGAGCAGTTCTTC
>TRBV4-1|TRBD1|TRBJ1-4|-
CASSQVPLAGDRVGRYEKLFF
TGCGCCAGCAGCCAAGTCCCGTTAGCGGGGGACAGGGTAGGTCGGTATGAAAAACTGTTTTTT
>TRBV10-3|-|TRBJ2-1|-
CAISPSGDEQFF
TGTGCCATCTCTCCCTCGGGAGATGAGCAGTTCTTC
>TRBV2|-|TRBJ2-3|many
CASSSLLLSVTDTQYF
TGTGCCAGCAGTTCCCTACTACTTAGCGTGACAGATACGCAGTATTTT
>TRBV12-3/TRBV12-4|TRBD1|TRBJ2-1|-
CASSAGQGRYEQFF
TGTGCCAGCAGTGCGGGACAGGGGAGATACGAGCAGTTCTTC
>TRBV11-2|-|TRBJ2-1|many
CASSLEGTQSYNEQFF
TGTGCCAGCAGCTTAGAAGGGACGCAATCCTACAATGAGCAGTTCTTC
>TRBV5-1|TRBD1|TRBJ1-2|many
CASSLGQGLEGYTF
TGCGCCAGCAGCTTGGGACAGGGTCTGGAAGGCTACACCTTC